This TCR beta chain originates from a study of regulatory T cells in long-lasting Graves disease. Study outcomes and limitations: Those with persistent Graves' had less TCR diversity than newly diagnosed patients. Persistent disease was characterized by preferential usage of TRBV28, TRBJ1-2 and TRBJ2-5.

Through Arm-PCR of CDR3 regions and iRepertoire HTBI primers, TCR beta libraries were built. TCRdb re-derived calls from the multiplex PCR reads in MiXCR, one entry per CDR3 protein. The sample shows about 500,000 distinct CDR3 sequences, around 15% of them seen only once. This clonotype was detected many times. Its antigen is not identified. Germline V CDR1 and CDR2: LNHNV, YYDKDF (reference sequence). V shed 5 bases and J 4 bases; nucleotides not matched to a gene: 7. CDR3 length: 15 amino acids. Indicated time point: newly diagnosed GD, antithyroid drugs for less than 3 months. From PBMCs, RNA was extracted and then used to make the TCR library. Into tubes containing EDTA, roughly 8.3 milliliters of peripheral blood were drawn. These data also featured in a second study, about T cells in Graves' hyperthyroidism and ophthalmopathy. That investigation notes: Peripheral blood also featured most of the thyroid clonotypes expanded above 0.001.

The sequence was obtained from a man in his forties with Graves disease. This sequence joins TRBV15 and TRBJ2-7, with 11 bases identical to TRBD1. Sequencing was performed on peripheral blood mononuclear cells (PBMCs), taken at new diagnosis, from a patient treated with antithyroid drugs. For the CDR3, the DNA is TGTGCCACCAGCTCAGAGGACAGGGGGCAGTACGAGCAGTACTTC. Its translation is CATSSEDRGQYEQYF.